The rows below give T cell receptor beta chains drawn from one sample of a study of blood T cell repertoires in COVID-19. TCRdb's table, derived via immunoSEQ multiplex PCR, lists solely in-frame clones and lacks some. Seen here are some 200,000 clones, 85% to 90% observed once, and the top ten hold 6%. The sample taken for sequencing was peripheral blood. These receptors originate from a man aged 40-55 years with active or convalescent COVID-19. Each CDR3 is given with its conserved first and last residue. The D gene is left open where the match is weak. Clone size appears in some rows only: once, few, many, or a class for an expanded clone.

d_call	v_call	j_call	clone_size	cdr3_aa	cdr3_nt
TRBD1	TRBV27	TRBJ2-7	once	CASSSGQGYEQYF	TGTGCCAGCAGTTCGGGACAGGGCTACGAGCAGTACTTC
TRBD1	TRBV6-5	TRBJ1-5	once	CASRTGGDNQPQHF	TGTGCCAGCAGGACAGGGGGGGACAATCAGCCCCAGCATTTT
-	TRBV19	TRBJ2-3	-	CASSPAEGNTQYF	TGTGCCAGTAGCCCGGCCGAGGGAAATACGCAGTATTTT
-	TRBV9	TRBJ1-1	-	CASSVGGIPYTEAFF	TGTGCCAGCAGCGTCGGGGGGATACCCTACACTGAAGCTTTCTTT
-	TRBV4-1	TRBJ2-2	-	CASSLANTGELFF	TGCGCCAGCAGTTTGGCAAACACCGGGGAGCTGTTTTTT
TRBD1	TRBV12-3/TRBV12-4	TRBJ2-3	-	CAIGTAYTDTQYF	TGTGCCATCGGGACAGCCTACACAGATACGCAGTATTTT
TRBD1	TRBV18	TRBJ2-5	-	CASSQDRGQETQYF	TGTGCCAGCTCACAGGACAGGGGGCAAGAGACCCAGTACTTC
-	TRBV3-1/TRBV3-2	TRBJ2-1	-	CASSPIVGALHEQFF	TGTGCCAGCAGCCCGATTGTTGGGGCTCTGCATGAGCAGTTCTTC
TRBD1	TRBV5-4	TRBJ2-1	once	CASSSGTEPYNEQFF	TGTGCCAGCAGCTCCGGGACAGAGCCATACAATGAGCAGTTCTTC
-	TRBV19	TRBJ1-3	-	CASSSDGGSGNTIYF	TGTGCCAGTAGTAGCGACGGCGGCTCTGGAAACACCATATATTTT
-	TRBV12-3/TRBV12-4	TRBJ2-7	-	CASSPQAVGGQYF	TGTGCCAGCAGTCCGCAGGCAGTCGGGGGGCAGTACTTC